The next 27 T cell receptor beta chains were all read from a single sample in a study of T cells in Graves' hyperthyroidism and ophthalmopathy. It was RNA transcripts that yielded the amplified TCR beta CDR3 regions. Carried out on the TCR CDR3, a first-round RT-PCR used the HTBI primer set. Each CDR3 protein is one row after TCRdb ran MiXCR on the multiplex PCR reads. The data hold over 500,000 distinct CDR3 sequences, with about 15% observed a single time. The material sequenced was blood. Source of these receptors: a woman aged 25 to 39 with Graves' ophthalmopathy.

This clonotype was detected many times. The chain couples TRBV6-1 to TRBJ2-7; 12 bases match TRBD1. The CDR3 spans 17 residues. From germline, CDR1 is MNHNS and CDR2 SASEGT. V dropped 2 bases and J dropped 5; count of bases not matched to a gene: 10. CDR3 bases: TGTGCCAGCAGTGAAAGGGAACTCCGGGACAGGGGGCACGAGCAGTACTTC. Its translation is CASSERELRDRGHEQYF.

In this sample, this clonotype turned up many times. The rearrangement links TRBV20-1 to TRBJ2-2, with TRBD2 matching 9 bases. Germline trimming cut 5 bases from V and 1 base from J; bases unmatched to any gene: 5. The length of the CDR3 is 15 residues. Per the germline V gene, CDR1 is DFQATT and CDR2 is SNEGSKA (reference sequence). CDR3 coding DNA: TGCAGTGCTGTAGCGGGAGCCCAGAACACCGGGGAGCTGTTTTTT. Translating gives CSAVAGAQNTGELFF.

There are a few counts of this clonotype. V usage is TRBV5-5 and J usage is TRBJ2-2, with D unclear. With 1 base removed from V and 4 bases from J, the gap between germline ends came to 8 bases. The CDR3 is 14 amino acids. The germline gives CDR1 SGHKS, CDR2 YYEKEE (reference sequence). The CDR3 loop is CASSLRQSTGELFF. In DNA, the CDR3 is TGTGCCAGCAGCTTGCGCCAATCCACCGGGGAGCTGTTTTTT.

This clonotype was found many times. V and J are TRBV28 and TRBJ2-7; TRBD1 matches at 8 bases. The CDR3 consists of 13 residues. V was pared by 0 bases and J by 5 bases, with 0 bases of the junction left unmatched. Germline CDR1 MDHEN, CDR2 SYDVKM. Here the CDR3 DNA reads TGTGCCAGCAGTTTATGGACAGGGGACGAGCAGTACTTC. Translation gives CASSLWTGDEQYF.

This clonotype came up a few times. This chain joins TRBV28 and TRBJ2-7; 7 bases map to TRBD2. Germline V gene lookup returns CDR1 MDHEN and CDR2 SYDVKM. V was pared by 4 bases and J by 6 bases, with 6 bases of the junction left unmatched. The CDR3 runs 13 residues. In DNA, the CDR3 is TGTGCCAGCAGTTCGGGAGGTCTAGGCGAGCAGTACTTC. Translation gives CASSSGGLGEQYF.

The chain is built from TRBV20-1 and TRBJ1-3; D is uncertain. The CDR3 runs to 12 residues. CDR1 is DFQATT and CDR2 is SNEGSKA in the germline V gene (reference sequence). V was clipped by 3 bases and J by 0 bases, with 3 bases between them. The CDR3 DNA sequence: TGCAGTGCTAGGACCTCTGGAAACACCATATATTTT. Amino acid sequence: CSARTSGNTIYF.

The chain has TRBV2 and TRBJ2-5, with 7 bases that match TRBD2. Germline CDR1 is SNHLY and CDR2 is FYNNEI. This CDR3 has 13 amino acids. Losses at the gene ends were 5 bases for V and 3 bases for J; bases not matched to a gene: 3. CDR3 in amino acids: CASSTGTKETQYF. The CDR3 region has the DNA TGTGCCAGCAGTACCGGGACTAAAGAGACCCAGTACTTC.

This clonotype was found a few times. The genes are TRBV11-2 and TRBJ2-7; D may correspond to TRBD1 or TRBD2 (5 bases each). Trimming removed 5 bases at V and 4 bases at J, with 21 bases between. Germline CDR1 and CDR2: SGHAT and FQNNGV. The CDR3 covers 16 residues. CDR3 sequence reads: CASSPLRGPTLYEQYF. CDR3 in DNA: TGTGCCAGCAGCCCGCTCCGGGGCCCGACCCTGTACGAGCAGTACTTC.

This clonotype was found many times. The chain employs TRBV11-2 and TRBJ2-1; D assignment may be TRBD1 or TRBD2 (5 bases each). The CDR3 length is 15 residues. Germline V gives CDR1 SGHAT, CDR2 FQNNGV. V was pared by 2 bases and J by 8 bases, with 16 bases between. The CDR3 loop reads CASSLWGDQGDEQFF. In DNA form, the CDR3 reads TGTGCCAGCAGCTTATGGGGAGATCAAGGGGATGAGCAGTTCTTC.

This clonotype was seen at least ten times. This sequence joins TRBV28 and TRBJ2-1, with a weak D call TRBD1 (6 bases). The CDR3 consists of 14 residues. Germline lookup yields CDR1 MDHEN and CDR2 SYDVKM. The ends were cut back, 6 bases at V and 7 bases at J, with 16 bases in the middle. The CDR3 nucleotides read TGTGCCAGCAGCACAGGGATGGATTGGAATGAGCAGTTCTTC. This sequence encodes CASSTGMDWNEQFF.

This clonotype was seen a handful of times. The junction shows a germline mismatch at one end, possibly a read error. V and J are TRBV6-1 and TRBJ2-3; weak D call: TRBD2 (6 bases). Germline-derived CDR1 and CDR2 are MNHNS and SASEGT. This CDR3 has 13 amino acids. CDR3 sequence: CASMRDFTDTQYF. Written as DNA, the CDR3 is TGTGCCAGCATGCGGGACTTCACAGATACACAGTATTTT.

The V and J genes are TRBV5-1 and TRBJ2-2; TRBD2 is a possible D gene (6 bases). This CDR3 has 15 amino acids. Looked up from germline, CDR1 is SGHRS and CDR2 is YFSETQ. The V gene lost 0 bases and the J gene lost 6 bases, with 12 bases spanning the gap. CDR3 DNA: TGCGCCAGCAGCTTGGAAGGGAGGATGGCCGGGGAGCTGTTTTTT. It yields the protein CASSLEGRMAGELFF.

This clonotype was observed a few times. The gene calls are TRBV7-2 and TRBJ1-2; no definite D call. CDR3 length: 14 residues. In germline, CDR1 is SGHTA, CDR2 FQGNSA. The ends were cut back, 1 base at V and 3 bases at J, with 9 bases in the middle. Here the CDR3 reads CASSLVTADYGYTF. The CDR3 DNA is TGTGCCAGCAGCTTAGTGACGGCCGACTATGGCTACACCTTC.

This clonotype was seen repeatedly, ten times or more. V and J are TRBV20-1 and TRBJ2-7, with D tentatively TRBD1 (5 bases). Germline CDR1 reads DFQATT; CDR2 reads SNEGSKA (reference sequence). The CDR3 is made up of 14 amino acids. V lost 3 bases and J lost 3, with 15 bases in between. The CDR3: CSASLSRAIYEQYF. DNA of the CDR3: TGCAGTGCTAGTCTGTCCAGGGCGATCTACGAGCAGTACTTC.

This clonotype was observed at least ten times. This chain connects TRBV7-6 to TRBJ2-7, with 11 bases that match TRBD2. J gave up 1 base and V 3 bases, and 5 bases lay outside the gene matches. The CDR3 loop spans 16 amino acids. Germline V lookup: CDR1 SGHVS, CDR2 FNYEAQ. CDR3 sequence: CASSFILAGGSYEQYF. CDR3 in DNA: TGTGCCAGCAGCTTCATTCTAGCGGGAGGATCCTACGAGCAGTACTTC. The whole variable domain, filled in from reference TRBV7-6 and TRBJ2-7, reads GAGVSQSPRYKVTKRGQDVALRCDPISGHVSLYWYRQALGQGPEFLTYFNYEAQQDKSGLPNDRFSAERPEGSISTLTIQRTEQRDSAMYRCASSFILAGGSYEQYFGPGTRLTVT.

This clonotype was seen repeatedly, ten times or more. V usage is TRBV11-2 and J usage is TRBJ2-2, with 8 bases matching TRBD2. Germline CDR1 and CDR2: SGHAT and FQNNGV. The ends lost 1 base at V and 4 bases at J; junction bases unmatched: 8. The CDR3 extends over 17 amino acids. The chain's CDR3 is CASSLVMTSEITGELFF. CDR3 DNA sequence: TGTGCCAGCAGCTTAGTGATGACTAGCGAAATCACCGGGGAGCTGTTTTTT.

A few counts support this clonotype. This chain joins TRBV15 and TRBJ1-5; D unclear. The germline CDR1 and CDR2 sequences are LNHNV and YYDKDF (reference sequence). V was shortened by 0 bases and J by 3 bases, with 12 bases between the two germline ends. The CDR3 consists of 16 residues. CDR3 sequence: CATSRDGGRINQPQHF. As DNA, the CDR3 is TGTGCCACCAGCAGAGATGGTGGCAGGATCAATCAGCCCCAGCATTTT.

This clonotype was seen at least ten times. This chain's CDR3 is CAWSVNDAGQREKLFF. In nucleotides, the CDR3 is TGTGCCTGGAGTGTAAACGACGCGGGACAGAGGGAAAAACTGTTTTTT. V and J are TRBV30 and TRBJ1-4; 7 nucleotides match TRBD1. Germline V gene sequence: CDR1 GTSNPN, CDR2 SVGIG (reference sequence). This CDR3 is 16 amino acids long. V lost 0 bases, J lost 8 bases, and 12 bases stayed unmatched.

The chain has TRBV30 and TRBJ1-6; 10 bases are a match to TRBD1. Germline-derived CDR1 and CDR2 are GTSNPN and SVGIG (reference sequence). V shed 4 bases, J shed 9 bases, and the junction held 3 bases outside the gene matches. There are 13 residues in the CDR3. The CDR3 is CAWKGQGGSPLHF. The CDR3 DNA sequence: TGTGCCTGGAAAGGACAGGGGGGTTCACCCCTCCACTTT.

This clonotype was recorded many times. The chain employs TRBV2 and TRBJ2-7; 9 bases line up with TRBD1. J was trimmed by 5 bases and V by 7 bases; bases with no gene match: 6. This CDR3 has 13 amino acids. The germline V gene has CDR1 SNHLY and CDR2 FYNNEI. CDR3 residues: CASMTDRGDEQYF. The CDR3 region has the DNA TGTGCCAGCATGACGGACAGGGGTGACGAGCAGTACTTC.

The V call is TRBV4-3, the J call TRBJ2-4, with a tentative D call TRBD2 (6 bases). V was trimmed by 4 bases and J by 12 bases, leaving 19 bases between them. Germline CDR1 is LGHNA and CDR2 is YSLEER. CDR3 length equals 14 residues. This CDR3 is CASSPNPTSVPQYF. CDR3 bases: TGCGCCAGCAGCCCGAACCCGACTAGTGTCCCTCAGTACTTC.

This clonotype was counted at least ten times. The rearrangement links TRBV7-2 to TRBJ2-5, with D unclear. CDR3 size: 15 residues. V lost 2 bases, J lost 1 base, and 11 bases lay in between. CDR1 is SGHTA and CDR2 is FQGNSA in the germline V gene. CDR3 in amino acids: CASSLWAQAQETQYF. The CDR3 DNA reads TGTGCCAGCAGCTTATGGGCTCAGGCCCAAGAGACCCAGTACTTC.

There are a few counts of this clonotype. The chain recombines TRBV12-5 with TRBJ2-7, with D unresolved. Trimming stripped 2 bases from V and 6 bases from J, with 8 bases between. This CDR3 contains 12 residues. From germline, CDR1 is LGHNT and CDR2 FRNRAP. The CDR3 loop is CASGLSVTEQYF. The CDR3 nucleotides read TGTGCTAGTGGTTTGTCCGTGACCGAGCAGTACTTC.

This clonotype was seen a handful of times. CDR3 amino acids: CASSVVAEPRNSPLHF. In nucleotides, the CDR3 is TGTGCCAGCAGCGTGGTAGCGGAACCGAGAAATTCACCCCTCCACTTT. The chain has TRBV9 and TRBJ1-6, with D hard to call. V lost 2 bases, J lost 7 bases, and 16 bases lay in between. CDR1 SGDLS and CDR2 YYNGEE come from the germline V gene. The CDR3 sequence is 16 residues long.

This clonotype was observed at least ten times. The rearrangement links TRBV29-1 to TRBJ1-1, with D hard to call. The germline CDR1 and CDR2 sequences are SQVTM and ANQGSEA. The CDR3 consists of 11 residues. Trimming shortened V by 3 bases and J by 5 bases, and 7 bases separated the two germline ends. This CDR3 is CSVENRTEAFF. The CDR3 region has the DNA TGCAGCGTTGAGAATAGAACTGAAGCTTTCTTT.

This clonotype was counted at least ten times. The V gene is TRBV12-3 or TRBV12-4, the J gene TRBJ2-1; 10 nucleotides agree with TRBD1. The CDR3 sequence is 14 residues long. V dropped 4 bases and J dropped 6; count of bases not matched to a gene: 3. The CDR3 protein is CASSSGQGVNEQFF. The CDR3 region has the DNA TGTGCCAGCAGTTCCGGACAGGGGGTCAATGAGCAGTTCTTC.

J is TRBJ2-7 and V is TRBV6-1; D gene uncertain. CDR1 and CDR2 from the germline V gene are MNHNS and SASEGT. V shed 3 bases and J shed 1 base, with 7 bases lying between them. The CDR3 covers 13 residues. This CDR3 reads CASSDGRSYEQYF. DNA of the CDR3: TGTGCCAGCAGTGACGGCAGGTCCTACGAGCAGTACTTC.